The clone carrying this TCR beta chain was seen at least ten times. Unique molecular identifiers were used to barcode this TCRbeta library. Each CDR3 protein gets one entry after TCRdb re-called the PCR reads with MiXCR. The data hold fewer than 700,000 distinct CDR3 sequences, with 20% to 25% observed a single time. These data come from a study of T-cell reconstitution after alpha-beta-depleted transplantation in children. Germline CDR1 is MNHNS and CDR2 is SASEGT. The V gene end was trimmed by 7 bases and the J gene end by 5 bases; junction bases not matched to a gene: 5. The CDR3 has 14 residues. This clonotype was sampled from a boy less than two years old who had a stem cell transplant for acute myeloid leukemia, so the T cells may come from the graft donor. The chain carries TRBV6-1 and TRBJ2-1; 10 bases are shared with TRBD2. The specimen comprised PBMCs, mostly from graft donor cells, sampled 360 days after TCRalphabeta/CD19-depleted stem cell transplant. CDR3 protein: CASTTSGANNEQFF. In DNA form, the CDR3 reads TGTGCCAGCACCACTAGCGGGGCAAACAATGAGCAGTTCTTC.